This T cell receptor (beta chain) derives from a study of naive and memory T cell subsets (dated by TCRdb to about 2017). In the study overall: The study applied an open-source, UMI-based TCR alpha and beta sequencing pipeline to sorted naive and memory peripheral blood T cell subsets. Complete agreement was observed between the functional CMV T cell responses and the IgG serology results. RNA was DNase-treated and reverse transcribed with TCR constant-region primers, mostly using SuperScript III. Study-wide conclusions, independent of this receptor: Gini index rose and Shannon and inverse Simpson diversity fell from naive through CM, EM and EMRA in both CD4 and CD8 cells. The repertoire findings for the naive and memory subsets could not be validated against a ground truth because none was available. Single alpha or beta chain sequences, rather than paired alpha/beta receptors, were used to define clonotypes. After error correction, only a single occurrence was seen for over 95% of naive TCR sequences, so much steeper abundance distributions were produced than in memory subsets. A power law was followed by TCR abundance, with an exponent that differed between naive and memory subsets but was consistent across the three individuals. RNA-based TCR counts may be affected by expression changes linked to T cell activation and differentiation.

Separate amplification of TCR alpha and beta chain libraries was performed from the second PCR step onward. CMV status of each donor was established by measuring IFNgamma production from CD4+ T cells after fresh PBMCs were stimulated overnight with CMV viral lysate. CD4 T cells were positively selected with Miltenyi beads, followed by positive selection of CD8 T cells from the CD4-negative fraction. Cells stained for CD3, CD4, CD8, CD45RA, CD27 and a live/dead dye were sorted on a BD Aria II into four subsets by CD45RA and CD27. A few healthy volunteers provided blood, and each donor's sample was split into CD4 and CD8 T cells and then further divided into four differentiation subsets. About 120 ml of peripheral blood was taken from each donor, and PBMC were separated by density-gradient centrifugation on Ficoll-Paque PLUS. After sorting, cells were lysed in RLT buffer, RNA was extracted using a Qiagen RNeasy kit, and the extracted RNA was stored at -80 degrees C.

This clonotype appeared a few times. This receptor's antigen is unknown. Per-base qualities were not stored, and no clone one base away is much larger. Libraries came from UMI-ligation and nested PCR. To cover both TRBC1 and TRBC2, the beta constant-region primer consisted of an equimolar mix of two oligonucleotides. The ligated cDNA went through four rounds of PCR with nested alpha and beta constant-region primers together with the SP2 primer. A single-stranded oligonucleotide carrying the SP2 primer and a 12-nucleotide UMI was ligated to the 3' end of the cDNA by T4 RNA ligase 1. Incubation of the ligation reaction lasted about 20-25 hours at 16 degrees C. To avoid over-amplification, PCR2 was usually performed as a SYBR Green qPCR and halted once a predetermined threshold was reached. All purifications after the first were performed with Agencourt AMPure XP magnetic beads. Libraries were quantified by Qubit and checked on a TapeStation, where a main peak was expected near 650 bp. Pooled libraries were sequenced on an Illumina MiSeq using v2 2x251 paired-end kits, and typically roughly 0.85-2.3 million reads were obtained per sample. Each sample library was pooled at 4 nM, and about 5-7% PhiX was included to improve cluster recognition. Turning to the authors' computational methods: Using tag matching that tolerated one base-pair mismatch, Decombinator assigned V and J genes to FASTQ reads that had been processed by Demultiplexor. Collapsinator relied on UMIs to fix sequencing errors as well as frequency errors caused by PCR heterogeneity. TCRs were translated and CDR3s were extracted from the conserved cysteine to the FGXG phenylalanine by CDR3Translator, with non-productive sequences being flagged. Gini, Shannon entropy and inverse Simpson indices were calculated on repertoires that had been subsampled to equal numbers of UMI-defined TCRs. Within the linear range, a power law was fitted to clonotype abundance distributions using maximum likelihood. Similar UMI counts, unique TCR numbers and clonal distributions were obtained with the pipeline and with MIGEC on one naive CD8 sample. A set of several thousand CMV-associated CDR3 sequences, compiled from VDJdb and a published dataset, was used to search the repertoires. TCRdb passed the public sequencing reads through fastp at Q25 and MiXCR, retaining productive beta sequences. CDR3 protein sequences are deduplicated, and each keeps its most common genes and DNA. TCRdb, not the original authors, processed these V and J calls. The sample table holds 95,000 to 150,000 distinct CDR3 sequences, of which around a third were seen once. Clones ranked in the top ten supply 0.75% to 1% of the sample.

At the junction V is shortened by 3 bases and J by 7 bases; bases outside the gene matches: 7. The CDR3 numbers 16 residues from cysteine through phenylalanine. Only the CDR3 DNA is retained, 48 bases long and in frame from the first base. Reading the germline V gene (reference sequence) gives CDR1 DFQATT and CDR2 SNEGSKA. The rearrangement joined TRBV20-1 to TRBJ1-6, with 12 junctional bases fitting TRBD1. Sequenced material: central memory CD4+ T cells from blood. What the cell subset or site label conveys for this sample: central memory, CD45RA- CD27+. The source of this sequence is a human donor in good health. The CDR3 protein sequence reads: CSASGLGTGGNSPLHF. The sequence in DNA is TGCAGTGCTAGTGGGTTAGGGACAGGGGGCAATTCACCCCTCCACTTT.